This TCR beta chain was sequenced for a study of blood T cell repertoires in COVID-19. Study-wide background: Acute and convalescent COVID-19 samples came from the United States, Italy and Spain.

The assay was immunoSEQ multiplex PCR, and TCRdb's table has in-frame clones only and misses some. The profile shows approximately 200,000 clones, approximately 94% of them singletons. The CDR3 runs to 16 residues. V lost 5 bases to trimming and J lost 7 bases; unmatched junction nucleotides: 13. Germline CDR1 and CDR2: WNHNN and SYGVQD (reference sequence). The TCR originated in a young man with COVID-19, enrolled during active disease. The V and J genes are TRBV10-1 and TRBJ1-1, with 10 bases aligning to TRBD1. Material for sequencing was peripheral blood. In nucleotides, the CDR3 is TGCGCCAGCAGTCCGAAACCGGGACAGGGGCCCCATGAAGCTTTCTTT. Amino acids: CASSPKPGQGPHEAFF.